The 16 T cell receptor beta chains listed next were all sequenced from one sample in a study of cytomegalovirus exposure and HLA in healthy donors (TCRdb year 2017). Preparation of the library involved the immunoSEQ multiplex PCR assay. For the multiplex PCR, a mixture combining 60 forward primers for TCR Vbeta segments and 13 reverse primers for TCR Jbeta segments was used. TCRdb limited this immuneACCESS table to in-frame rearrangements with V and J called. A share of clones is missing; checked studies link under half to unresolved V genes, and the rest is unexplained. For this sample, the table gives 110,000 to 150,000 clones. The top ten constitute about 0.96% of the sample. The sample taken for sequencing was PBMCs. These receptors were taken from a male donor in good health and CMV-seronegative.

The genes are TRBV9 and TRBJ1-2; tentatively, D is TRBD1 (6 bases). The CDR3 is 13 amino acids. Germline V gene sequence: CDR1 SGDLS, CDR2 YYNGEE. V was clipped by 3 bases and J by 2 bases, with 8 bases between them. The chain's CDR3 is CASSAQGNYGYTF. The CDR3 nucleotides are TGTGCCAGCAGCGCACAGGGAAACTATGGCTACACCTTC.

J is TRBJ2-6 and V is TRBV29-1; 8 positions match TRBD1. V dropped 6 bases and J dropped 0; count of bases not matched to a gene: 4. Germline assignment: CDR1 SQVTM and CDR2 ANQGSEA. This CDR3 comprises 15 residues. The DNA for the CDR3 is TGCAGCGTGGGACAGGACCTCTCTGGGGCCAACGTCCTGACTTTC. Its translation: CSVGQDLSGANVLTF. Filled out from reference TRBV29-1 and TRBJ2-6, the complete variable domain reads SAVISQKPSRDICQRGTSLTIQCQVDSQVTMMFWYRQQPGQSLTLIATANQGSEATYESGFVIDKFPISRPNLTFSTLTVSNMSPEDSSIYLCSVGQDLSGANVLTFGAGSRLTVL.

In the case of this clone: Other nucleotide sequences in the sample specify the same CDR3. J is TRBJ1-5 and V is TRBV10-3; TRBD1 aligns across 9 bases. From germline, CDR1 is ENHRY and CDR2 SYGVKD. With 2 bases clipped from V and 6 bases from J, the junction kept 5 bases outside the gene matches. The CDR3 totals 15 residues. The CDR3 bases are TGTGCCATCAGTGAGCGACAGGGGGATGTTCAGCCCCAGCATTTT. Translation gives CAISERQGDVQPQHF.

The CDR3 sequence: CASSLMAGAGETQYF. The CDR3 DNA reads as TGCGCCAGCAGCTTGATGGCGGGAGCGGGAGAGACCCAGTACTTC. The V call is TRBV5-1, the J call TRBJ2-5; TRBD2 aligns across 7 bases. The CDR3 consists of 15 residues. The J segment lost 4 bases and the V segment lost 1 base, leaving 7 bases of the junction unmatched. Germline V CDR1 and CDR2: SGHRS, YFSETQ.

The V and J genes are TRBV15 and TRBJ2-5; TRBD2 aligns across 12 bases. The CDR3 has 17 residues. Germline trimming cut 1 base from V and 6 bases from J; bases unmatched to any gene: 9. Germline CDR1 and CDR2: LNHNV and YYDKDF (reference sequence). CDR3 in DNA: TGTGCCACCAGCAGAGGAGGGAGGACTAGCGGGATAAAGACCCAGTACTTC. This sequence encodes CATSRGGRTSGIKTQYF.

This rearrangement joins TRBV11-2 to TRBJ1-2; D is uncertain. The CDR3 consists of 11 residues. In germline, CDR1 is SGHAT, CDR2 FQNNGV. Between the trimmed V and J ends, which lost 7 bases and 3 bases, there was a span of 6 bases. CDR3 nucleotides: TGTGCCAGCACGAGGGACTATGGCTACACCTTC. This translates into CASTRDYGYTF. The full variable domain, with the rest looked up from reference TRBV11-2 and TRBJ1-2, is EAGVAQSPRYKIIEKRQSVAFWCNPISGHATLYWYQQILGQGPKLLIQFQNNGVVDDSQLPKDRFSAERLKGVDSTLKIQPAKLEDSAVYLCASTRDYGYTFGSGTRLTVV.

The DNA for the CDR3 is TGTGCCACCAGCAGAGCCCCCGGGGAGATCGGCTACACCTTC. Its protein is CATSRAPGEIGYTF. The V gene is TRBV15, the J gene TRBJ1-2, with D unresolved. This CDR3 has 14 residues. V lost 1 base to trimming and J lost 8 bases, with 14 bases between them. Germline V gene data show CDR1 as LNHNV and CDR2 as YYDKDF (reference sequence).

The chain employs TRBV27 and TRBJ2-7; 7 nucleotides agree with TRBD1. The CDR3 contains 12 residues. Trimming removed 6 bases from V and 6 bases from J; junction bases left unmatched: 5. Germline lookup yields CDR1 MNHEY and CDR2 SMNVEV (reference sequence). CDR3 bases: TGTGCCAGCAGCTCGACAGGGACCGAGCAGTACTTC. Its protein is CASSSTGTEQYF.

The chain carries TRBV5-4 and TRBJ1-1; 7 bases match TRBD1. The V segment lost 7 bases and the J segment 1 base; nucleotides outside the gene matches: 10. Germline V gene sequence: CDR1 SGHNT, CDR2 YYREEE (reference sequence). This CDR3 has 15 amino acids. CDR3 DNA sequence: TGTGCCAGCTCTGGGACAGAGGTGAGGAACACTGAAGCTTTCTTT. It translates to CASSGTEVRNTEAFF.

The genes are TRBV6-5 and TRBJ1-1, with 7 bases lining up with TRBD1. The ends lost 8 bases at V and 10 bases at J; junction bases unmatched: 10. The CDR3 sequence is 12 residues long. Germline assignment: CDR1 MNHEY and CDR2 SVGAGI. The CDR3 coding sequence is TGTGCCAGCTCGGAGACAGGGTTTCGAGCTTTCTTT. This codes for CASSETGFRAFF.

The rearrangement uses TRBV30 and TRBJ1-2, with no clear D. Looked up from germline, CDR1 is GTSNPN and CDR2 is SVGIG (reference sequence). The CDR3 length is 15 residues. V lost 6 bases to trimming and J lost 6 bases, with 23 bases between them. CDR3 nucleotide sequence: TGTGCCTGTAAAACGGCGACGGCGACTACGGATGGCTACACCTTC. This encodes CACKTATATTDGYTF.

This chain links TRBV19 with TRBJ1-4; D is undetermined. V lost 1 base and J 2 bases, leaving 11 bases between the germline ends. The CDR3 consists of 16 residues. Germline V lookup: CDR1 LNHDA, CDR2 SQIVND (reference sequence). The CDR3 DNA follows: TGTGCCAGTAGTATAGCGGGAAAGAGGACTAATGAAAAACTGTTTTTT. Protein: CASSIAGKRTNEKLFF.

This rearrangement joins TRBV28 to TRBJ1-2, with D tentatively TRBD1 (6 bases). Trimming pared 5 bases from V and 8 bases from J, leaving 18 bases between. This CDR3 has 14 residues. CDR1 and CDR2 (germline): MDHEN, SYDVKM. Written as DNA, the CDR3 is TGTGCCAGCAGTCCCACAGGGCTGGTAGGGGGCTACACCTTC. Translating it yields CASSPTGLVGGYTF.

The chain couples TRBV19 to TRBJ2-7, with 9 bases that match TRBD2. The CDR3 consists of 20 residues. V lost 5 bases to trimming and J lost 0 bases; unmatched junction nucleotides: 20. Germline-derived CDR1 and CDR2 are LNHDA and SQIVND (reference sequence). This chain's CDR3 is CASSPRRSGGLPLSSYEQYF. In DNA, the CDR3 is TGTGCCAGTAGTCCGCGTAGGAGCGGGGGGCTCCCCCTGAGCTCCTACGAGCAGTACTTC. The whole variable domain, filled in from reference TRBV19 and TRBJ2-7, reads DGGITQSPKYLFRKEGQNVTLSCEQNLNHDAMYWYRQDPGQGLRLIYYSQIVNDFQKGDIAEGYSVSREKKESFPLTVTSAQKNPTAFYLCASSPRRSGGLPLSSYEQYFGPGTRLTVT.

CDR3 DNA: TGTGCCAGTTTACAGGAACGCAATCAGCCCCAGCATTTT. It is translated as CASLQERNQPQHF. The chain is built from TRBV18 and TRBJ1-5; perhaps TRBD1 as D (5 bases). The V end lost 9 bases, the J end lost 2 bases, and 11 bases lay between the germline ends. The CDR3 is 13 amino acids. The germline CDR1 and CDR2 sequences are KGHSH and LQKENI.

This rearrangement joins TRBV2 to TRBJ2-7; tentatively, D is TRBD2 (6 bases). From germline, CDR1 is SNHLY and CDR2 FYNNEI. The CDR3 is 16 residues long. V lost 0 bases to trimming and J lost 0 bases, with 12 bases between them. CDR3 in DNA: TGTGCCAGCAGTGAAGCGCTTCGGGGGAGCTCCTACGAGCAGTACTTC. Amino acids: CASSEALRGSSYEQYF.